The next 28 T cell receptor beta chains were all read from a single sample in a study of metastatic and nonmetastatic thyroid tumors (dated by TCRdb to 2019 to 2021). Libraries were made using PCR. The data were produced on an Illumina HiSeq 4000. TCRdb applied fastp at Q25 and MiXCR to the public reads, then kept only in-frame beta chains. For this sample there are 30,000 or so clones; around 20% appear just once. Jointly, the top ten make up roughly 8% of the sample. No treatment had been received by any patient before thyroid surgery. Sequencing was carried out using blood. Every receptor here comes from a female donor with papillary thyroid cancer or a benign thyroid nodule (not recorded which). Some clones in this sample may be carry-over from other donors' samples.

This clone has ten or more counts. The chain employs TRBV15 and TRBJ1-2, with TRBD1 as a possible D gene (5 bases). Germline CDR1 reads LNHNV; CDR2 reads YYDKDF (reference sequence). The CDR3 is 14 amino acids. V was cut by 4 bases and J by 1 base, with 10 bases left in between. This CDR3 reads CATSIRGLNYGYTF. As DNA, the CDR3 is TGTGCCACCAGCATTCGGGGACTTAACTATGGCTACACCTTC.

This clone counts as medium-sized. The rearrangement uses TRBV24-1 and TRBJ2-2; TRBD1 matches at 10 bases. Germline V gene sequence: CDR1 KGHDR, CDR2 SFDVKD. There are 16 residues in the CDR3. The junction had 5 bases not matched to a gene; V was cut back by 4 bases and J by 4 bases. CDR3: CATSESGTGVTGELFF. The CDR3 bases are TGTGCCACCAGTGAATCCGGGACAGGGGTCACCGGGGAGCTGTTTTTT.

V usage is TRBV20-1 and J usage is TRBJ1-3; D is unresolved. The CDR3 is 14 amino acids. Germline V CDR1 and CDR2: DFQATT, SNEGSKA (reference sequence). The V end lost 6 bases, the J end lost 0 bases, and 12 bases lay between the germline ends. The CDR3 is CSAPDGYSGNTIYF. For the CDR3, the DNA is TGCAGTGCCCCAGACGGGTACTCTGGAAACACCATATATTTT.

The V and J genes are TRBV5-1 and TRBJ2-7; 9 nucleotides line up with TRBD1. Trimming at V came to 5 bases and at J to 6 bases, leaving 9 bases not matched to a gene. Germline loops: CDR1 SGHRS, CDR2 YFSETQ. The CDR3 sequence is 14 residues long. Written as DNA, the CDR3 is TGCGCCAGCAGGGACGGGACAGGGATGGGCGAGCAGTACTTC. Translation gives CASRDGTGMGEQYF. The entire variable domain, with the rest obtained from reference TRBV5-1 and TRBJ2-7, is as follows: KAGVTQTPRYLIKTRGQQVTLSCSPISGHRSVSWYQQTPGQGLQFLFEYFSETQRNKGNFPGRFSGRQFSNSRSEMNVSTLELGDSALYLCASRDGTGMGEQYFGPGTRLTVT.

This clone was counted ten times or more. The chain joins TRBV7-3 to TRBJ2-1, with 7 nucleotides matching TRBD2. Germline CDR1 and CDR2: SGHTA and FQGTGA. The ends lost 7 bases at V and 8 bases at J; junction bases unmatched: 11. The CDR3 totals 14 residues. CDR3 protein: CASTLGGNYDEQFF. CDR3 in DNA: TGTGCCAGCACTCTGGGAGGGAATTATGATGAGCAGTTCTTC. Using reference TRBV7-3 and TRBJ2-1 for the parts outside the CDR3, the full variable domain is GAGVSQTPSNKVTEKGKYVELRCDPISGHTALYWYRQSLGQGPEFLIYFQGTGAADDSGLPNDRFFAVRPEGSVSTLKIQRTERGDSAVYLCASTLGGNYDEQFFGPGTRLTVL.

This clone is medium-sized (0.01 to 0.1%) in the sample. The chain employs TRBV27 and TRBJ2-7, with 9 bases that match TRBD2. This CDR3 comprises 14 residues. The germline V gene has CDR1 MNHEY and CDR2 SMNVEV (reference sequence). After removal of 6 bases from V and 5 bases from J, the junction contained 8 bases not matched to a gene. The CDR3 protein is CASSLVSSGNEQYF. The CDR3 DNA reads as TGTGCCAGCAGCCTCGTCTCTAGCGGGAACGAGCAGTACTTC.

This chain connects TRBV7-8 to TRBJ2-1, with TRBD1 as a possible D gene (7 bases). The CDR3 has 13 amino acids. V lost 5 bases and J 10 bases, leaving 15 bases between the germline ends. Per germline, CDR1 SGHVS and CDR2 FQNEAQ. CDR3 region: CASSVRQGGEQFF. CDR3 DNA: TGTGCCAGCAGCGTACGACAGGGAGGAGAGCAGTTCTTC.

This clone came up many times. V is TRBV7-9 and J is TRBJ2-1, with 7 bases aligning to TRBD2. The CDR3 has 16 amino acids. Germline V gives CDR1 SEHNR, CDR2 FQNEAQ (reference sequence). V lost 1 base, J lost 2 bases, and 5 bases stayed unmatched. Written as DNA, the CDR3 is TGTGCCAGCAGCTTAGTTAGCGGGTGGACCTACAATGAGCAGTTCTTC. It yields the protein CASSLVSGWTYNEQFF.

This chain joins TRBV6-2 or TRBV6-3 and TRBJ1-5, with D maybe TRBD1 (5 bases). CDR1 and CDR2 (germline): MNHEY, SVGEGT. Deletions cut 8 bases from V and 16 bases from J, with 27 bases between. The CDR3 has 14 residues. CDR3 protein: CASSTGLENQPPHF. Here the CDR3 DNA reads TGTGCCAGCTCTACAGGACTCGAAAATCAGCCCCCCCATTTT.

The chain employs TRBV11-2 and TRBJ1-2; tentatively, D is TRBD1 (6 bases). The CDR3 has 13 residues. Trimming removed 5 bases at V and 4 bases at J, with 11 bases between. The germline V gene encodes CDR1 SGHAT and CDR2 FQNNGV. The CDR3 sequence: CASSGRRGYGYTF. CDR3 in DNA: TGTGCCAGCAGCGGACGCAGGGGCTATGGCTACACCTTC.

This clone was detected many times. The V and J genes are TRBV11-2 and TRBJ1-6; D unclear. Trimming shortened V by 5 bases and J by 5 bases, and 10 bases separated the two germline ends. Germline V CDR1 and CDR2: SGHAT, FQNNGV. This CDR3 has 14 amino acids. This CDR3 reads CASSTREDNSPLHF. The DNA of the CDR3 is TGTGCCAGCAGCACCCGGGAGGATAATTCACCCCTCCACTTT. The whole variable domain, filled in from reference TRBV11-2 and TRBJ1-6, reads EAGVAQSPRYKIIEKRQSVAFWCNPISGHATLYWYQQILGQGPKLLIQFQNNGVVDDSQLPKDRFSAERLKGVDSTLKIQPAKLEDSAVYLCASSTREDNSPLHFGNGTRLTVT.

The chain combines TRBV7-9 with TRBJ1-2, with 12 bases that match TRBD1. Germline CDR1 and CDR2: SEHNR and FQNEAQ (reference sequence). The CDR3 has 15 amino acids. With V trimmed by 4 bases and J by 14 bases, 14 bases remained unmatched. The CDR3 sequence is CASSSTSLGQGAKTF. CDR3 nucleotide sequence: TGTGCCAGCAGCTCAACTAGTCTGGGACAGGGGGCGAAGACCTTC.

Relative to its sample, this clone is medium-sized (0.01 to 0.1%). This rearrangement joins TRBV6-1 to TRBJ2-2, with D possibly matching TRBD1 (5 bases). The CDR3 totals 16 residues. Germline CDR1 reads MNHNS; CDR2 reads SASEGT. Trimming left V 3 bases short and J 0 bases short, with 11 bases between. The CDR3 region is CASSEGQFANTGELFF. The CDR3 nucleotides are TGTGCCAGCAGTGAGGGGCAGTTCGCGAACACCGGGGAGCTGTTTTTT.

The V gene is TRBV4-1, the J gene TRBJ2-2; D is perhaps TRBD2 (7 bases). Germline CDR1 and CDR2: MGHRA and YSYEKL. V was cut by 1 base and J by 4 bases, with 10 bases left in between. CDR3 size: 15 residues. CDR3 DNA: TGCGCCAGCAGCCAAGGACGGGGGGCCACCGGGGAGCTGTTTTTT. This encodes CASSQGRGATGELFF.

In its sample, this clone was seen a few times. The CDR3 loop is CATSDLYSQDTQYF. As DNA, the CDR3 is TGTGCCACCAGTGATTTGTATAGTCAAGATACGCAGTATTTT. The V and J genes are TRBV24-1 and TRBJ2-3; D remains ambiguous. Per the germline V gene, CDR1 is KGHDR and CDR2 is SFDVKD. Trimming cost V 0 bases and J 5 bases, with 8 bases left between them. The CDR3 extends over 14 amino acids.

This clone was recorded at least ten times. The CDR3: CASSPGQVYEQYF. The CDR3 bases are TGTGCCAGCAGCCCCGGTCAAGTCTACGAGCAGTACTTC. The chain recombines TRBV11-2 with TRBJ2-7, with D unresolved. Deletions cut 5 bases from V and 3 bases from J, with 11 bases between. The germline V gene has CDR1 SGHAT and CDR2 FQNNGV. The CDR3 covers 13 residues.

The chain employs TRBV27 and TRBJ1-5, with D possibly TRBD1 on 6 matching bases. The germline V gene has CDR1 MNHEY and CDR2 SMNVEV (reference sequence). V lost 6 bases, J lost 7 bases, and 22 bases lay in between. The CDR3 is 16 residues long. The CDR3 is CASRRLGQGGGQPQHF. The DNA of the CDR3 is TGTGCCAGCAGAAGGTTGGGCCAGGGCGGGGGCCAGCCCCAGCATTTT.

By sample fraction, this clone is medium-sized. The chain recombines TRBV4-1 with TRBJ2-7; weak D call: TRBD1 (6 bases). Per germline, CDR1 MGHRA and CDR2 YSYEKL. The CDR3 contains 16 residues. V was trimmed by 7 bases and J by 0 bases, leaving 19 bases between them. The CDR3, as DNA: TGCGCCAGCAAACCAACGGTGGACAGCCTCTCCTACGAGCAGTACTTC. This codes for CASKPTVDSLSYEQYF.

This clone appeared many times. The rearrangement uses TRBV3-1 and TRBJ1-1, with D maybe TRBD1 (5 bases). Germline CDR1 LGHDT, CDR2 YNNKEL (reference sequence). The CDR3 runs to 14 residues. The V and J ends lost 0 bases and 4 bases respectively, with 9 bases between them. CDR3 coding DNA: TGTGCCAGCAGCCAAGACAGGGTTCGCACTGAAGCTTTCTTT. Translated: CASSQDRVRTEAFF.

This sequence joins TRBV12-3 or TRBV12-4 and TRBJ2-2; 7 bases fit TRBD2. V shed 4 bases and J 5 bases; nucleotides not matched to a gene: 4. The CDR3 is made up of 14 amino acids. The CDR3, as DNA: TGTGCCAGCAGTTATGGGGGAGGGACCGGGGAGCTGTTTTTT. Amino acids: CASSYGGGTGELFF.

The chain employs TRBV5-6 and TRBJ2-2; no clear D. The CDR3 contains 13 residues. Trimming pared 6 bases from V and 5 bases from J, leaving 11 bases between. Germline V gene data show CDR1 as SGHDT and CDR2 as YYEEEE. The CDR3 sequence: CASNLGFTGELFF. CDR3 nucleotides: TGTGCCAGCAATTTAGGGTTTACCGGGGAGCTGTTTTTT.

Many counts were recorded for this clone. The chain couples TRBV12-3 or TRBV12-4 to TRBJ2-3, with D hard to call. Between the trimmed V and J ends, which lost 1 base and 0 bases, there was a span of 8 bases. The CDR3 has 15 residues. CDR3 in amino acids: CASSLVTDSTDTQYF. CDR3 nucleotide sequence: TGTGCCAGCAGTTTAGTTACGGATAGCACAGATACGCAGTATTTT.

V is TRBV5-1 and J is TRBJ1-1; 8 bases fit TRBD1. This CDR3 spans 13 amino acids. The germline CDR1 and CDR2 sequences are SGHRS and YFSETQ. Trimming removed 4 bases from V and 4 bases from J; junction bases left unmatched: 3. The CDR3 reads CASSVTGVTEAFF. DNA for the CDR3: TGCGCCAGCAGCGTGACAGGGGTCACTGAAGCTTTCTTT.

This clone was observed a few times. The J gene is TRBJ2-7, the V gene TRBV6-1; the D call may be TRBD1 or TRBD2 (5 bases each). Germline V gene sequence: CDR1 MNHNS, CDR2 SASEGT. V lost 8 bases, J lost 9 bases, and 17 bases lay in between. There are 12 residues in the CDR3. CDR3 nucleotides: TGTGCCAGCGACAGCGGCCGAAAGGGGCAGTACTTC. This gives the protein CASDSGRKGQYF.

This clone was observed a single time. V and J are TRBV5-1 and TRBJ1-2; D gene ambiguous. Trimming removed 5 bases from V and 7 bases from J, with 15 bases in between. Germline-derived CDR1 and CDR2 are SGHRS and YFSETQ. The CDR3 is 13 residues long. The DNA for the CDR3 is TGCGCCAGCAGTCCCAGCCTCACGGGTGGCTACACCTTC. Amino acid sequence: CASSPSLTGGYTF. Variable domain in full (rest from reference TRBV5-1 and TRBJ1-2): KAGVTQTPRYLIKTRGQQVTLSCSPISGHRSVSWYQQTPGQGLQFLFEYFSETQRNKGNFPGRFSGRQFSNSRSEMNVSTLELGDSALYLCASSPSLTGGYTFGSGTRLTVV.

This clone was observed at least ten times. CDR3 bases: TGCGCCAGTTGGTCGGGGAGGTGGGAGACCGGGACTAGAATTTCGGATACGCAGTATTTT. As protein: CASWSGRWETGTRISDTQYF. V usage is TRBV10-1 and J usage is TRBJ2-3; TRBD2 agrees at 8 bases. Looked up from germline, CDR1 is WNHNN and CDR2 is SYGVQD (reference sequence). The length of the CDR3 is 20 residues. Trimming cost V 9 bases and J 6 bases; bases outside gene matches: 29.

This clone is a singleton in its sample. An end of the junction does not agree with germline; a read error may underlie this. The V and J genes are TRBV5-4 and TRBJ1-3; D gene uncertain. The CDR3 covers 14 residues. The germline CDR1 and CDR2 sequences are SGHNT and YYREEE (reference sequence). The CDR3 DNA sequence: TGTGCCAGCAGCTTGGGGCCGTCTGGGAACACTTTATTTTTT. This encodes CASSLGPSGNTLFF.

The table lists this clone with many counts. The same CDR3 also results from other DNA sequences found in this sample. The rearrangement joins TRBV19 to TRBJ1-1, with 7 bases aligning to TRBD1. The CDR3 sequence is 14 residues long. The V and J ends lost 7 bases and 3 bases, in that order; junction bases with no gene match: 8. Germline CDR1 reads LNHDA; CDR2 reads SQIVND (reference sequence). CDR3 in amino acids: CASNLPGGDTEAFF. DNA for the CDR3: TGTGCCAGTAACTTGCCAGGGGGGGACACTGAAGCTTTCTTT.